This is a list of T cell receptor beta chains from one sample in a study of cytomegalovirus exposure and HLA in healthy donors. The repertoire was sequenced with immunoSEQ multiplex PCR; TCRdb's copy has only in-frame clones and lacks some. The sample includes some 84,000 clones. Sample: PBMCs. The receptor set was obtained from a man between 45 and 60 years old in good health and CMV-seronegative. CDR3s include the opening cysteine and the closing phenylalanine or tryptophan. A D gene is named only where the DNA matches it firmly.

d_gene: -; j_gene: TRBJ1-1; len: 14; v_gene: TRBV5-4; CDR3aa: CASSMEGRNTEAFF; CDR3nt: TGTGCCAGCAGCATGGAAGGGAGGAACACTGAAGCTTTCTTT
d_gene: -; j_gene: TRBJ1-6; len: 14; v_gene: TRBV14; CDR3aa: CASSQDQGVPPLHF; CDR3nt: TGTGCCAGCAGCCAAGATCAGGGTGTGCCACCCCTCCACTTT
d_gene: -; j_gene: TRBJ1-1; len: 15; v_gene: TRBV7-9; CDR3aa: CASSLPTGMNTEAFF; CDR3nt: TGTGCCAGCAGCTTACCTACAGGGATGAACACTGAAGCTTTCTTT
d_gene: -; j_gene: TRBJ1-5; len: 14; v_gene: TRBV28; CDR3aa: CASSSLDGNQPQHF; CDR3nt: TGTGCCAGCAGTTCCCTAGATGGTAATCAGCCCCAGCATTTT
d_gene: TRBD1; j_gene: TRBJ1-1; len: 15; v_gene: TRBV19; CDR3aa: CASSPRTGPNTEAFF; CDR3nt: TGTGCCAGTAGTCCCCGGACAGGACCGAACACTGAAGCTTTCTTT
d_gene: -; j_gene: TRBJ1-1; len: 14; v_gene: TRBV5-1; CDR3aa: CASSLARRDGEAFF; CDR3nt: TGCGCCAGCAGCTTGGCGCGCAGGGATGGTGAAGCTTTCTTT
d_gene: TRBD2; j_gene: TRBJ2-4; len: 16; v_gene: TRBV7-3; CDR3aa: CASSSSLAGGRVIQYF; CDR3nt: TGTGCCAGCAGCTCCTCACTAGCGGGGGGGCGGGTCATTCAGTACTTC
d_gene: -; j_gene: TRBJ1-5; len: 16; v_gene: TRBV7-2; CDR3aa: CASSSKDSFRNQPQHF; CDR3nt: TGTGCCAGCAGCAGTAAGGACAGTTTCCGCAATCAGCCCCAGCATTTT
d_gene: TRBD1; j_gene: TRBJ1-5; len: 15; v_gene: TRBV28; CDR3aa: CASSPSGQGGQAQHF; CDR3nt: TGTGCCAGCAGTCCCTCGGGACAGGGGGGCCAGGCCCAGCATTTT
d_gene: TRBD1; j_gene: TRBJ2-7; len: 17; v_gene: TRBV7-9; CDR3aa: CASSLRVDRGRSYEQYF; CDR3nt: TGTGCCAGCAGCTTAAGGGTTGACAGGGGGCGATCCTACGAGCAGTACTTC
d_gene: TRBD1; j_gene: TRBJ1-2; len: 15; v_gene: TRBV29-1; CDR3aa: CSVEDAMRTGGGYTF; CDR3nt: TGCAGCGTTGAAGATGCTATGCGAACAGGGGGTGGCTACACCTTC